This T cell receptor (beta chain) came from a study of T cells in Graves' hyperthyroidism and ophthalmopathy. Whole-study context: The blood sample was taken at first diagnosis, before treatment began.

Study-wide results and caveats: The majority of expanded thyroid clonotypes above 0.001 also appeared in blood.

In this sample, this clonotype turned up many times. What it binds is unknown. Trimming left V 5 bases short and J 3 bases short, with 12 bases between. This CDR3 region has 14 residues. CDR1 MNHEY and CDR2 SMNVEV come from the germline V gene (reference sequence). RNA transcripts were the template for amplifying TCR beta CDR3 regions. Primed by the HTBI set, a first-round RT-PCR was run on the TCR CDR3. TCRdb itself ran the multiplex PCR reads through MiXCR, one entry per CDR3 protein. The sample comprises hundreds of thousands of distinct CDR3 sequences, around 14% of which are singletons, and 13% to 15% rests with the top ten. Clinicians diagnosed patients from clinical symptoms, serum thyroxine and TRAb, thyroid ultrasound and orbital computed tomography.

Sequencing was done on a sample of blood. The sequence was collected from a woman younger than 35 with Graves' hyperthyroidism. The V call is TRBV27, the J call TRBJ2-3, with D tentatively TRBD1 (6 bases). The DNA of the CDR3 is TGTGCCAGCAGTGGGGGCCTCGGTACAGATACGCAGTATTTT. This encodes CASSGGLGTDTQYF.